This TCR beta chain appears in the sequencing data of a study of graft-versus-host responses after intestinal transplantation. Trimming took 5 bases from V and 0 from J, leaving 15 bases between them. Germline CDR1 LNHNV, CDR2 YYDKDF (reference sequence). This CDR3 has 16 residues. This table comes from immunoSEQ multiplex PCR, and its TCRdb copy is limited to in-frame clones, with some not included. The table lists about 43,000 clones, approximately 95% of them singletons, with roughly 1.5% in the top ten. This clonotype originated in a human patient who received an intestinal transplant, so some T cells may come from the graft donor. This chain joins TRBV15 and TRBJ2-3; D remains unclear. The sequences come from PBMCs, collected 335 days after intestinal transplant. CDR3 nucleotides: TGTGCCACCAGCGCTGGGGATGCCGATAGCACAGATACGCAGTATTTT. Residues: CATSAGDADSTDTQYF.